The present TCR beta chain was sequenced within a study of identical twins. This clonotype was counted only a few times. Its antigen is as yet unknown. The cDNA had a unique molecular identifier and a template-switch universal primer site. TCRdb re-called the 5' RACE reads with MiXCR, one entry per CDR3 protein. The sample includes more than 200,000 distinct CDR3 sequences, around 15% of them seen just once. Findings and caveats of the study: These conclusions were based on statistical analysis (cross-sectional, not following the same donors). In cord blood, abundant beta clonotypes had fewer insertions; memory showed no trend.

The germline V gene has CDR1 MNHNS and CDR2 SASEGT. Trimming took off 2 bases at V and 4 bases at J, with 11 bases between the two ends. This CDR3 region has 15 residues. This chain links TRBV6-1 with TRBJ2-2, with D unclear. The sequencing input was memory (CD45RO+) T cells sorted from blood. The receptor was isolated from a woman in her late teens or twenties in good health. The CDR3 sequence is CASSEWYSVTGELFF. The CDR3 DNA reads TGTGCCAGCAGTGAATGGTACAGCGTCACCGGGGAGCTGTTTTTT.